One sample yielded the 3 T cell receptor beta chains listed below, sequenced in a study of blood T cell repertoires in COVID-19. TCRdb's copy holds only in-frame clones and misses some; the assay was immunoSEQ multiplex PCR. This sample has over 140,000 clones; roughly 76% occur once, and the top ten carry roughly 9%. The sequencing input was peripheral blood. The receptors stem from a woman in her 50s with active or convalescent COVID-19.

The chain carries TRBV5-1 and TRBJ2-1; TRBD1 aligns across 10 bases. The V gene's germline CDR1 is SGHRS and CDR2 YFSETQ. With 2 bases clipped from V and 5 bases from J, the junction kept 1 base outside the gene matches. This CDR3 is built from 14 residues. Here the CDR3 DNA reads TGCGCCAGCAGCTTCGGGACAGGGGACAATGAGCAGTTCTTC. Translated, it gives CASSFGTGDNEQFF.

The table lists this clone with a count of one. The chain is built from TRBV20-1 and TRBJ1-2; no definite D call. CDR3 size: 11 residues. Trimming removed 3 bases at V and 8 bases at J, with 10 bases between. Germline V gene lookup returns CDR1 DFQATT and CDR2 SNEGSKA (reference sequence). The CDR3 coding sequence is TGCAGTGCTAGTCCGGGAAGAGGCTACACCTTC. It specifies CSASPGRGYTF.

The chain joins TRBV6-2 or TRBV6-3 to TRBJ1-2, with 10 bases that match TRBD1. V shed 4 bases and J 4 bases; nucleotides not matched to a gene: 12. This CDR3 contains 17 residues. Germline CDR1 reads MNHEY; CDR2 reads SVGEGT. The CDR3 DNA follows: TGTGCCAGCAGTTCGGAGGGACAGGGGATCCGGCTCTATGGCTACACCTTC. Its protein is CASSSEGQGIRLYGYTF.